The T cell receptor beta chain under discussion was sequenced for a study of CD8 T cells in ankylosing spondylitis. Each TCR beta library was made by quantitative 5'-RACE that incorporated molecular barcodes. MiXCR was run by TCRdb on the 5' RACE reads, yielding one entry per CDR3 protein. The sample consists of 150,000 to 200,000 distinct CDR3 sequences, about 32% of them appearing once. The CDR3 spans 14 residues. The V and J ends lost 5 bases and 8 bases, in that order; junction bases with no gene match: 9. The sequencing sample was made of synovial fluid, either unsorted or a sorted T cell fraction (not recorded which). V is TRBV12-3 or TRBV12-4 and J is TRBJ1-2, with TRBD1 matching over 9 bases. This sequence was found in a male donor with ankylosing spondylitis. Here the CDR3 reads CASSARTGAGGYTF. DNA of the CDR3: TGTGCCAGCAGTGCAAGGACAGGGGCGGGAGGCTACACCTTC.